This T cell receptor (beta chain) was retrieved from a study of a mutant IDH1 vaccine in newly diagnosed glioma. About the study: The first vaccination came 4-6 weeks after radiotherapy alone, or with temozolomide cycles. Standard pretreatment was either radiotherapy, temozolomide, or, for most, radiochemotherapy with temozolomide. Study-wide findings and caveats: Whatever changes occurred in top peripheral T cell clonotypes seemed unrelated to pseudoprogression. It was 85% to 95% of patients that developed vaccine-induced immune responses.

The CDR3 is 12 residues long. Germline values: CDR1 SQVTM, CDR2 ANQGSEA. The V end lost 3 bases, the J end lost 6 bases, and 11 bases lay between the germline ends. Produced via immunoSEQ multiplex PCR; TCRdb's table is partial and in-frame only. The sample holds about 72,000 clones; roughly 83% are singletons and the top ten take approximately 12%. Specified time point: week 35, safety follow-up. Doses comprised 300 ug of mutant IDH1 20-mer peptide each, plus topical imiquimod. The table lists this clone with a few counts. Its target is not known. The TCR originated in a man between 18 and 29 years old with glioma. This sequence joins TRBV29-1 and TRBJ1-1; D is possibly TRBD1 (5 bases). The specimen comprised PBMCs, sampled from a glioma patient whose treatment included an IDH1 peptide vaccine. As DNA, the CDR3 is TGCAGCGTTGAGGGCCCGGGGGCTGAAGCTTTCTTT. Translation: CSVEGPGAEAFF.